The entry below gives a single T cell receptor beta chain sequence along with its context. The sample belongs to a study of identical twins. V was clipped by 9 bases and J by 0 bases, with 22 bases between them. The CDR3 is 17 amino acids. The germline gives CDR1 MNHNS, CDR2 SASEGT. All donors were healthy Caucasians. TCRdb re-analysed the 5' RACE reads in MiXCR, keeping a single row per CDR3 protein. Of about 530,000 distinct CDR3 sequences in the sample, roughly 15% were seen once. The data were also submitted as part of a second study, on yellow fever vaccine responses in identical twins.

The clonotype comes from a woman under 30 in good health. V gene TRBV6-1 combines with J gene TRBJ2-3; TRBD2 is a possible D gene (6 bases). Source material: CD4+ T cells sorted from blood. CDR3 loop: CARGLAELLASTDTQYF. The CDR3, as DNA: TGTGCCAGGGGGTTAGCGGAACTGCTTGCTAGCACAGATACGCAGTATTTT.